This T cell receptor beta chain comes out of a study of T-cell memory formation after mild COVID-19. Study-level points and caveats: Researchers report contracting CD4+ clones mostly in CM and EM, with CD8+ clones in EMRA. Cross-reactive memory seemingly joined, as some responding clones were found in pre-infection memory.

Employing constant-segment primers, 5'RACE generated TCR alpha and TCR beta cDNA libraries bearing sample barcodes and UMIs. From the 5' RACE reads, TCRdb called clonotypes with MiXCR, one entry per CDR3 protein. The repertoire consists of roughly 480,000 distinct CDR3 sequences, with around 27% occurring once and the leading ten covering under 15%. The J segment lost 5 bases and the V segment lost 5 bases, leaving 16 bases of the junction unmatched. The germline CDR1 and CDR2 sequences are SGHDN and FVKESK. This CDR3 contains 19 residues. A word on this clonotype: Its antigen is undetermined.

The TCR comes from an adult woman who had mild COVID-19 (a few samples of this study predate the infection). Cell type and time point are not known. The sequenced sample consisted of PBMCs or a T cell subset sorted from them (not recorded which). V is TRBV14 and J is TRBJ2-1, with 12 positions matching TRBD2. The CDR3 DNA follows: TGTGCCAGCAGCTTAGATCTAGGACTAGCGGGAAATATCCACAATGAGCAGTTCTTC. Protein sequence: CASSLDLGLAGNIHNEQFF.